This T cell receptor (beta chain) was identified in a study of blood T cell repertoires in COVID-19. Study overall: Acute-phase and convalescent COVID-19 samples originated in the United States, Italy and Spain.

This CDR3 spans 14 amino acids. Germline V gene data show CDR1 as MDHEN and CDR2 as SYDVKM. V shed 2 bases and J shed 4 bases, with 11 bases lying between them. In the source study's methods: For nucleated cells, counts were estimated from reference gene primer amplification. TCRdb's copy holds only in-frame clones and misses some; the assay was immunoSEQ multiplex PCR. V, J and clone size were drawn from that table, and D and trimming were deduced from the DNA. Among 390,000 or so clones listed, nearly 90% were seen once. Input material: peripheral blood. The genes are TRBV28 and TRBJ1-1, with D possibly TRBD1 on 6 matching bases. The TCR sequence derives from a man younger than 30 with active or convalescent COVID-19. Here the CDR3 reads CASSLHREGTEAFF. As DNA, the CDR3 is TGTGCCAGCAGTTTACACAGGGAGGGCACTGAAGCTTTCTTT.